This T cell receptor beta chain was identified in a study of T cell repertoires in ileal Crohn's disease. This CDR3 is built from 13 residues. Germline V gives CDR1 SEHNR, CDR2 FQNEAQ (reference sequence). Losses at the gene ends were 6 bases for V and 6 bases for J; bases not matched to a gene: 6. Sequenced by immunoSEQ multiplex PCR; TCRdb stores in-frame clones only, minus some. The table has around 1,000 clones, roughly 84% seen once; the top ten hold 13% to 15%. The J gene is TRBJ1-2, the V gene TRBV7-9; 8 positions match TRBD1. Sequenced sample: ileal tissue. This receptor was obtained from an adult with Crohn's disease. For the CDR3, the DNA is TGTGCCAGCAGTTTACCGGGACAGGATGGCTACACCTTC. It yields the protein CASSLPGQDGYTF.